The 7 T cell receptor beta chains below were found in one sample sequenced in a study of cytotoxic CD8 clonotypes in ibrutinib-treated CLL. This table comes from immunoSEQ multiplex PCR, and its TCRdb copy is limited to in-frame clones, with some not included. The sample consists of 200,000 to 250,000 clones, 70% of them appearing once. The material sequenced was PBMCs, taken after 24 months of ibrutinib treatment. Receptors were obtained from a human donor with chronic lymphocytic leukemia.

This clone was found a few times. CDR3 in amino acids: CASSFIRVPDTQYF. CDR3 coding DNA: TGTGCCAGCAGCTTTATCAGGGTACCAGATACGCAGTATTTT. The chain couples TRBV7-2 to TRBJ2-3; D is perhaps TRBD1 (5 bases). The germline V gene encodes CDR1 SGHTA and CDR2 FQGNSA. The CDR3 contains 14 residues. Between the trimmed V and J ends, which lost 3 bases and 4 bases, there was a span of 11 bases.

This clone turned up a few times. The chain is built from TRBV7-3 and TRBJ2-5; maybe TRBD2 (7 bases). This CDR3 contains 13 residues. Trimming cost V 0 bases and J 6 bases, with 8 bases left between them. Germline CDR1 reads SGHTA; CDR2 reads FQGTGA. This CDR3 is CASSLTGGQTQYF. DNA of the CDR3: TGTGCCAGCAGCTTAACCGGGGGGCAGACCCAGTACTTC. The whole variable domain, remainder taken from reference TRBV7-3 and TRBJ2-5, is GAGVSQTPSNKVTEKGKYVELRCDPISGHTALYWYRQSLGQGPEFLIYFQGTGAADDSGLPNDRFFAVRPEGSVSTLKIQRTERGDSAVYLCASSLTGGQTQYFGPGTRLLVL.

In this sample, this clone turned up a few times. The CDR3 loop reads CASSVASNTGELFF. The CDR3 nucleotides read TGTGCCAGCAGCGTAGCGTCGAACACCGGGGAGCTGTTTTTT. The chain employs TRBV9 and TRBJ2-2; D ambiguous. Germline CDR1 and CDR2: SGDLS and YYNGEE. CDR3 length equals 14 residues. V was shortened by 0 bases and J by 0 bases, with 3 bases between the two germline ends. The complete variable domain, with remaining parts taken from reference TRBV9 and TRBJ2-2, reads DSGVTQTPKHLITATGQRVTLRCSPRSGDLSVYWYQQSLDQGLQFLIQYYNGEERAKGNILERFSAQQFPDLHSELNLSSLELGDSALYFCASSVASNTGELFFGEGSRLTVL.

The gene calls are TRBV5-1 and TRBJ1-5; 8 bases line up with TRBD1. From germline, CDR1 is SGHRS and CDR2 YFSETQ. The CDR3 loop spans 13 amino acids. The J segment lost 5 bases and the V segment lost 4 bases, leaving 2 bases of the junction unmatched. The CDR3 region is CASSVQGDQPQHF. The CDR3 nucleotides are TGCGCCAGCAGCGTACAGGGGGATCAGCCCCAGCATTTT.

The chain carries TRBV5-1 and TRBJ2-7; no firm D call. Germline V gives CDR1 SGHRS, CDR2 YFSETQ. The CDR3 contains 13 residues. The V and J ends lost 0 bases and 6 bases respectively, with 10 bases between them. The CDR3 loop reads CASSLEVASEQYF. For the CDR3, the DNA is TGCGCCAGCAGCTTGGAGGTAGCCTCCGAGCAGTACTTC.

The chain has TRBV29-1 and TRBJ2-7, with 8 bases fitting TRBD1. The CDR3 covers 14 residues. J lost 5 bases, V lost 3 bases, and 9 bases had no gene match. Germline lookup yields CDR1 SQVTM and CDR2 ANQGSEA. The CDR3 spells CSVEYLGTGDEQYF. The CDR3 DNA reads as TGCAGCGTTGAGTACTTGGGGACAGGCGACGAGCAGTACTTC.

This clone has a single count. CDR3 in DNA: TGTGCCAGCAGCTCTGATGGGCGGGTACAGCCCCAGCATTTT. It specifies CASSSDGRVQPQHF. This rearrangement joins TRBV9 to TRBJ1-5; D unresolved. The germline V gene encodes CDR1 SGDLS and CDR2 YYNGEE. The CDR3 has 14 residues. V dropped 4 bases and J dropped 7 bases, with 15 bases sitting between them.